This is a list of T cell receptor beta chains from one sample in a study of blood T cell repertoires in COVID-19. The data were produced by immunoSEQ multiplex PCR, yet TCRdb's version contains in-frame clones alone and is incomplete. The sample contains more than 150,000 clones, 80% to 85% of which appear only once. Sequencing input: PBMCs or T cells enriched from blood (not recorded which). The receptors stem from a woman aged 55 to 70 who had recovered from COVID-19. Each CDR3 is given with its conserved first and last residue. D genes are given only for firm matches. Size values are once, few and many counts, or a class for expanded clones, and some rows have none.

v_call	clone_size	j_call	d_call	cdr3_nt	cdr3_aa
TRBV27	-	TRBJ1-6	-	TGTGCCAGCAGTCGAGACAGAGCTTCACCCCTCCACTTT	CASSRDRASPLHF
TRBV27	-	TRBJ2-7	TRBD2	TGTGCCAGCAGTTTAAGGCCTAGCGGGTCCTACGAGCAGTACTTC	CASSLRPSGSYEQYF
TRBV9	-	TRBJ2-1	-	TGTGCCAGCAGCGTAGCTACAACAGACAATGAGCAGTTCTTC	CASSVATTDNEQFF
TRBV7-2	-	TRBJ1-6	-	TGTGCCAGCAGCTTATGGTTGAGTAATTCACCCCTCCACTTT	CASSLWLSNSPLHF
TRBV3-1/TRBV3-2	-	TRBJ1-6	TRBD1	TGTGCCAGCAGCCAAACAGGGGTGGTAGCTTCACCCCTCCACTTT	CASSQTGVVASPLHF
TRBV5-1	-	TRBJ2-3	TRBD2	TGCGCCAGCAGCTTTGCGGGGGTGGGCACAGATACGCAGTATTTT	CASSFAGVGTDTQYF
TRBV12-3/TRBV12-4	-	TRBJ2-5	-	TGTGCCAGCAAAACGGGCAGCGGAGAGACCCAGTACTTC	CASKTGSGETQYF
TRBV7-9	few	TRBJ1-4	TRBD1	TGTGCCAGCAGCCCACGGACAGGGGGGAGTAATGAAAAACTGTTTTTT	CASSPRTGGSNEKLFF
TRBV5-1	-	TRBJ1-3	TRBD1	TGCGCCAGCAGCTCAGGGACAGGGGACAACACCATATATTTT	CASSSGTGDNTIYF
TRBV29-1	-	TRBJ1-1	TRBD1	TGCAGCGCTAGGGGGCTGGGCACTGAAGCTTTCTTT	CSARGLGTEAFF
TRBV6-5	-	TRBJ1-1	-	TGTGCCAGCAGTTATTTACAGGGCAACACTGAAGCTTTCTTT	CASSYLQGNTEAFF
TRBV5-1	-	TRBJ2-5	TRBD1	TGCGCCAGCAGCATAACAGGGGGCTCGAGCGCGGAGACCCAGTACTTC	CASSITGGSSAETQYF
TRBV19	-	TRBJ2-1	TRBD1	TGTGCCAGTAGTATAACTACAGGGGGTGAGCAGTTCTTC	CASSITTGGEQFF
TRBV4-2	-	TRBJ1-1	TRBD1	TGTGCCAGCAGCCCGACAGGGATCGCTGAAGCTTTCTTT	CASSPTGIAEAFF
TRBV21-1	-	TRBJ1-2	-	TGTGCCAGCAGCAAAGGGGACATAAGCCCCGAGGGCTACACCTTC	CASSKGDISPEGYTF
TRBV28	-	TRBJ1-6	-	TGTGCCAGCAGTACCGGGGACAAGTCATTCTATAATTCACCCCTCCACTTT	CASSTGDKSFYNSPLHF
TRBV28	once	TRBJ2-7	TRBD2	TGTGCCAGCAGTCCATTTCACCCTAGCGGGATGACCCCCTACGAGCAGTACTTC	CASSPFHPSGMTPYEQYF
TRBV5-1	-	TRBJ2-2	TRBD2	TGCGCCAGCAGCTTTCTAGCGGGACATACCGGGGAGCTGTTTTTT	CASSFLAGHTGELFF
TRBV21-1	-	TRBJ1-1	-	TGTGCCAGCAGGGTGCGGGTTCTCATGAACACTGAAGCTTTCTTT	CASRVRVLMNTEAFF
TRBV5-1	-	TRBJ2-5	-	TGCGCCAGCAGCTTGGTGGGAGTGGGTGAAGAGACCCAGTACTTC	CASSLVGVGEETQYF
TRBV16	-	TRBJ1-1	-	TGTGCCAGCAGCCAAGGGAGAGAAGCGGGGGCCACTGAAGCTTTCTTT	CASSQGREAGATEAFF
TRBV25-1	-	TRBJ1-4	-	TGTGCCAGCAGTGAGATAGGGGGTAATGAAAAACTGTTTTTT	CASSEIGGNEKLFF
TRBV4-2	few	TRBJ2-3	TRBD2	TGTGCCAGCAGCCAAGGGGGACTAGCGGAAGATACGCAGTATTTT	CASSQGGLAEDTQYF
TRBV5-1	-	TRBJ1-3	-	TGCGCCAGCAGCCAGGGTTCGGTGGGAAACACCATATATTTT	CASSQGSVGNTIYF
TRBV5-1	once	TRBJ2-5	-	TGCGCCAGCAGCTTCGGGAGCGGAGCGTACCAAGAGACCCAGTACTTC	CASSFGSGAYQETQYF
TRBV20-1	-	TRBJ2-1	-	TGCAGTGCTAGTACAGGGTACGGGTCCTACAATGAGCAGTTCTTC	CSASTGYGSYNEQFF
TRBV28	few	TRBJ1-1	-	TGTGCCAGCACCGACCCAGGCTACACTGAAGCTTTCTTT	CASTDPGYTEAFF
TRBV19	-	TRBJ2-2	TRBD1	TGTGCCAGTAGTAGAAACAGGGGGAGCGCCGGGGAGCTGTTTTTT	CASSRNRGSAGELFF
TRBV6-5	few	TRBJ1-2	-	TGTGCCAGCGAGGGGGACTATGGCTACACCTTC	CASEGDYGYTF
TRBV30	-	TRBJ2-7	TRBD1	TGTGCCTGGAGTGTTTCAACAGGGGAGACCTACGAGCAGTACTTC	CAWSVSTGETYEQYF
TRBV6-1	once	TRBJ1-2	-	TGTGCCAGCAGTGAGGAGGGAACAGTTCCCTATGGCTACACCTTC	CASSEEGTVPYGYTF
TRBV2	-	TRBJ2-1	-	TGTGCCAGCAGTGAACAGGCTTTCGAGCAGTTCTTC	CASSEQAFEQFF
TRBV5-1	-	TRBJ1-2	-	TGCGCCAGCAGCTTGGACGTGGCATCCCCAGGCGGCTACACCTTC	CASSLDVASPGGYTF
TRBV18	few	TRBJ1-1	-	TGTGCCAGCTCACAGGCGACAGGACGGACGAACACTGAAGCTTTCTTT	CASSQATGRTNTEAFF
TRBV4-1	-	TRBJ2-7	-	TGCGCCAGCAGCCACAGGGGCCGTGACGAGCAGTACTTC	CASSHRGRDEQYF
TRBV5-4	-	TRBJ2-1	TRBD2	TGTGCCAGCAGCTCGGAACTAGCGGATAGCGGTGAGCAGTTCTTC	CASSSELADSGEQFF
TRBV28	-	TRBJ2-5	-	TGTGCCAGCAGTGAGGGAGGGCCACAGGGTAGCAAGACCCAGTACTTC	CASSEGGPQGSKTQYF
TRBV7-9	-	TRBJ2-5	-	TGTGCCAGCAGCGGGGAAGGGGCCCAGTACTTC	CASSGEGAQYF
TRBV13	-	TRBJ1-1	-	TGTGCCAGCACCGAAAAATCGGGAAGTTCTCTAGCTTTCTTT	CASTEKSGSSLAFF
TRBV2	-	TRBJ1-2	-	TGTGCCAGCAAGGAGAGACCTTTCTCCTATGGCTACACCTTC	CASKERPFSYGYTF
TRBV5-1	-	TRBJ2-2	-	TGCGCCAGCCACGGCGGGGACTACACCGGGGAGCTGTTTTTT	CASHGGDYTGELFF
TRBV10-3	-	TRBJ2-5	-	TGTGCCACCAGTGGCAGTCAAGAGACCCAGTACTTC	CATSGSQETQYF
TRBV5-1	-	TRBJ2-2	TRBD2	TGCGCCAGCAGCCCAAGGACTAGCGGGAGTGGGACCGGGGAGCTGTTTTTT	CASSPRTSGSGTGELFF
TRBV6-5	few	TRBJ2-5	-	TGTGCCAGCAGCAGACACACAACCCCGCAAGAGACCCAGTACTTC	CASSRHTTPQETQYF
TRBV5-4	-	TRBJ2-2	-	TGTGCCAGCAGCCCCTCGTCCCCCGGGGAGCTGTTTTTT	CASSPSSPGELFF
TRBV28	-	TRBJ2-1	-	TGTGCCAGCAGTTGGTCTTGGAGGCTCAATGAGCAGTTCTTC	CASSWSWRLNEQFF
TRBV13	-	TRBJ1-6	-	TGTGCCAGCAGCCATAAGGGGGTTTCACCCCTCCACTTT	CASSHKGVSPLHF
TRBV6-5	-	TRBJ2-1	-	TGTGCCAGCAGATCGGGACAAAACAATGAGCAGTTCTTC	CASRSGQNNEQFF
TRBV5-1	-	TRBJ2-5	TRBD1	TGCGCCAGCAGCCCCGGGACAGACCAAGAGACCCAGTACTTC	CASSPGTDQETQYF
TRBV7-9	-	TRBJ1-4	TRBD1	TGTGCCAGCAGATTCGGGACAGGGGCTAATGAAAAACTGTTTTTT	CASRFGTGANEKLFF
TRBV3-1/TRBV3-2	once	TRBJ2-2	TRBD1	TGTGCCAGCAGCCCCGGGACAGCTTTAAACACCGGGGAGCTGTTTTTT	CASSPGTALNTGELFF
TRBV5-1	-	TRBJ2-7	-	TGCGCCAGCAGCTTTGGGAGGGGGTCCAACCCCATCGTCTACGAGCAGTACTTC	CASSFGRGSNPIVYEQYF
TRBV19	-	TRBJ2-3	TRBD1	TGTGCCAGTAGTCCAAGGACAGGGACCGGCGATACGCAGTATTTT	CASSPRTGTGDTQYF